Presented here are 11 T cell receptor beta chains from one specimen sequenced in a study of blood T cell repertoires in COVID-19. Clones were sequenced by immunoSEQ multiplex PCR, and TCRdb holds only the in-frame ones, with some missing. The repertoire holds approximately 500,000 clones, about 89% seen once, with 7.5% to 9% in the top ten. Input material: peripheral blood. All receptors derive from a woman aged 50 to 60 with COVID-19, enrolled during active disease.

This chain links TRBV27 with TRBJ2-2, with TRBD2 matching over 14 bases. Germline V gene sequence: CDR1 MNHEY, CDR2 SMNVEV (reference sequence). Unmatched junction bases numbered 7, after V lost 6 bases and J lost 1 base. The CDR3 has 18 residues. Here the CDR3 reads CASSLLGTSGGNTGELFF. The CDR3 DNA reads TGTGCCAGCAGCCTCCTTGGGACTAGCGGGGGGAACACCGGGGAGCTGTTTTTT.

The chain has TRBV5-6 and TRBJ1-2; weak D call: TRBD1 (5 bases). Trimming shortened V by 0 bases and J by 3 bases, and 12 bases separated the two germline ends. CDR3 length equals 15 residues. The germline V gene has CDR1 SGHDT and CDR2 YYEEEE. The CDR3 DNA follows: TGTGCCAGCAGCTTGGACGTCAGGGAGGACTATGGCTACACCTTC. Protein sequence: CASSLDVREDYGYTF.

This chain connects TRBV9 to TRBJ2-1; a weak D match, TRBD2 (6 bases). The CDR3 extends over 13 amino acids. With 0 bases removed from V and 9 bases from J, the gap between germline ends came to 10 bases. The germline V gene has CDR1 SGDLS and CDR2 YYNGEE. The CDR3: CASSVAVAAEQFF. The CDR3 DNA is TGTGCCAGCAGCGTAGCGGTAGCGGCTGAGCAGTTCTTC.

This clone is a singleton in its sample. The genes are TRBV5-4 and TRBJ2-5; 9 nucleotides align to TRBD2. With V trimmed by 0 bases and J by 3 bases, 3 bases remained unmatched. The germline V gene has CDR1 SGHNT and CDR2 YYREEE (reference sequence). This CDR3 is built from 15 residues. In nucleotides, the CDR3 is TGTGCCAGCAGCTTGGGGACTAGCGCCAAAGAGACCCAGTACTTC. Encoded protein: CASSLGTSAKETQYF.

This sequence joins TRBV6-5 and TRBJ2-1, with a tentative D call TRBD1 (5 bases). CDR1 is MNHEY, CDR2 SVGAGI, per germline. Trimming removed 8 bases from V and 0 bases from J, with 14 bases in between. The CDR3 loop spans 15 amino acids. CDR3 loop: CASAHSGSSYNEQFF. The CDR3 bases are TGTGCCAGCGCGCATTCAGGGTCCTCCTACAATGAGCAGTTCTTC.

The J gene is TRBJ1-1, the V gene TRBV9; the match to TRBD1 covers 11 bases. Germline assignment: CDR1 SGDLS and CDR2 YYNGEE. Trimming removed 3 bases from V and 7 bases from J; junction bases left unmatched: 5. There are 14 residues in the CDR3. The CDR3 sequence is CASSADRGPSEAFF. The CDR3, as DNA: TGTGCCAGCAGCGCGGACAGGGGGCCAAGTGAAGCTTTCTTT.

V is TRBV18 and J is TRBJ2-2; D may be TRBD1 (6 bases). Trimming took 6 bases from V and 7 from J, leaving 18 bases between them. Germline V gives CDR1 KGHSH, CDR2 LQKENI. The CDR3 loop spans 15 amino acids. The CDR3: CASSQTGQSDGELFF. CDR3 in DNA: TGTGCCAGCTCCCAGACTGGACAGTCGGACGGGGAGCTGTTTTTT.

This sequence joins TRBV19 and TRBJ1-2; D unclear. The CDR3 consists of 14 residues. Germline V gives CDR1 LNHDA, CDR2 SQIVND (reference sequence). Trimming shortened V by 3 bases and J by 3 bases, and 11 bases separated the two germline ends. CDR3 amino acids: CASSMGIGDYGYTF. CDR3 DNA sequence: TGTGCCAGTAGTATGGGGATCGGGGACTATGGCTACACCTTC.

This clone was counted once. The CDR3 spells CATAPDREADTQYF. The CDR3 nucleotides read TGTGCCACCGCCCCGGACAGGGAAGCAGATACGCAGTATTTT. The rearrangement links TRBV6-4 to TRBJ2-3; TRBD1 agrees at 8 bases. Germline trimming cut 10 bases from V and 4 bases from J; bases unmatched to any gene: 10. Germline CDR1 and CDR2: MRHNA and SNTAGT. The CDR3 is 14 amino acids.

This chain's CDR3 is CASQRAFGNEQFF. The CDR3, as DNA: TGTGCCAGTCAGAGGGCCTTTGGCAATGAGCAGTTCTTC. The chain couples TRBV3-1 (or the pseudogene TRBV3-2) to TRBJ2-1, with D tentatively TRBD2 (5 bases). The CDR3 has 13 residues. Germline CDR1 reads LGHDT; CDR2 reads YNNKEL (reference sequence). Trimming left V 9 bases short and J 6 bases short, with 15 bases between.

J is TRBJ1-2 and V is TRBV4-1, with 7 bases lining up with TRBD1. J was trimmed by 2 bases and V by 5 bases; bases with no gene match: 8. Germline-derived CDR1 and CDR2 are MGHRA and YSYEKL. The CDR3 covers 15 residues. The CDR3 loop reads CASSFRTGGNYGYTF. The CDR3, as DNA: TGCGCCAGCAGCTTTAGGACAGGAGGGAACTATGGCTACACCTTC.